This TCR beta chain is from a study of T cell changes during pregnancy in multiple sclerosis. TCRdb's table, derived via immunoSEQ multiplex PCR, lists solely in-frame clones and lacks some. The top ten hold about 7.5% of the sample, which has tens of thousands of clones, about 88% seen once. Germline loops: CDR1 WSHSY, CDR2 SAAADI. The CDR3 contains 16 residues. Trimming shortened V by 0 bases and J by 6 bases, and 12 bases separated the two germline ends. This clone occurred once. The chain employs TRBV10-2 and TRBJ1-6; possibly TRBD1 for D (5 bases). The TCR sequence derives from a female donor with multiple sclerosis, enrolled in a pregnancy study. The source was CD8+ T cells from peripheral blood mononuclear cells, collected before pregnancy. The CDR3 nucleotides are TGCGCCAGCAGTGAGTCGGGTTTAGGGGCTAATTCACCCCTCCACTTT. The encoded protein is CASSESGLGANSPLHF.